The T cell receptor beta chain under discussion was sequenced for a study of graft-versus-host responses after intestinal transplantation (dated by TCRdb to about 2021). About the study as a whole: The transplants that recipients received were multivisceral, liver-intestinal, or isolated intestinal. The cohort enrolled 20 to 30 intestinal transplant recipients including one retransplant, and a few patients lacking pretransplant specimens were excluded. Instead of going to the commercial service, samples from a few later patients were sequenced in-house on an Illumina MiSeq and processed with MiXCR. After intestinal transplantation, graft-versus-host and host-versus-graft alloreactive T cell clones were followed in the graft, circulation and bone marrow using bulk TCR-beta CDR3 sequencing. Anti-thymocyte globulin induction was given to all recipients, followed by maintenance tacrolimus and steroids for about 3 years. Donor T cell macrochimerism was defined as a peak of at least 4% donor T cells among recipient peripheral blood mononuclear cells. Alloreactive clones were identified by sequencing pre-transplant mixed lymphocyte reaction products and comparing these products with unstimulated pre-transplant donor and recipient T cells.

The study at large found these results: Peak levels of circulating GvH clones were associated with declines in HvG clones early after transplant. GvH clones were detected in recipient bone marrow, and some appeared earlier in ileal mucosa or blood, consistent with an intestinal mucosal origin. The conclusions were limited by the relatively low number and heterogeneity of the intestinal transplant patients. In the allografts of patients with donor T cell macrochimerism, GvH to HvG T cell clonal ratios were high.

Reading the label with the study, this specimen's time point is: cells obtained before transplantation from donor or recipient. CD3+CD4+ and CD3+CD8+ populations were FACS-sorted from unstimulated pre-transplant donor and recipient cells taken from spleen or lymph nodes. Library method: the immunoSEQ multiplex PCR assay. For most patients, genomic DNA was isolated using the Qiagen DNeasy Blood and Tissue Kit and was shipped frozen to Adaptive Biotechnologies for TCR sequencing. For most patients, high-throughput TCR-beta CDR3 sequencing of genomic DNA was performed by Adaptive Biotechnologies. The authors' analysis ran thus. Adaptive's ImmunoSEQ software was the source of the TCR sequencing data for 18 patients, while a few other patients were processed with MiXCR and VDJtools. CD4 versus CD8 sorting errors were corrected by removing sequences found in both subsets at a frequency ratio below 5:1. CDR3 nucleotide sequences shared between donor and recipient were removed because their origin could not be assigned. To count as alloreactive, a clone needed at least 2-fold expansion over unstimulated cells and a minimum CFSE-low frequency of 0.002% (template counts) or 0.001% (read counts). A clone was considered mappable if detected in the sequenced pre-transplant spleen, lymph node, or MLR CFSE-low populations of the donor or recipient. The cumulative frequency of alloreactive clones was calculated as a percentage of all sequences, weighted by copy number. The table comes from immuneACCESS by way of TCRdb, which keeps in-frame sequences with V and J called. Part of the clones is missing from these tables; in studies checked, under half for an unresolved V gene and the rest for unknown reasons. D and trimming were read from the DNA, whereas the V and J calls and clone size are those reported in that table. Within this sample are some 140,000 clones, with about 93% of them counted one time only. Around 0.2% of the sample belongs to the ten largest clones.

On this clone: No antigen is known for it. Base qualities were left out, and no much larger clone turns up one base away.

Sequences were derived from unstimulated CD4+ T cells sorted from spleen or lymph node cells, sampled before intestinal transplant. The clonotype was recovered from a human donor who received an intestinal transplant.

The sequence in DNA is TGCGCCAGCAGCCATACTTACAATGAGCAGTTCTTC. It translates to CASSHTYNEQFF. The V gene is TRBV5-1 and the J gene is TRBJ2-1, with the D gene too uncertain to name. In the germline V gene, CDR1 corresponds to SGHRS and CDR2 to YFSETQ. Trimming takes 4 bases from V and 4 bases from J, and the germline ends sit 6 bases apart. Including the terminal cysteine and phenylalanine, the CDR3 comprises 12 residues. Solely the CDR3 DNA is kept, with 36 bases framed from the first base.